The 30 T cell receptor beta chains below all came from one sample that was sequenced in a study of CD8+ T cells in alopecia areata. Sequencing templates came from extracted RNA that was reverse transcribed into cDNA. Generated by immunoSEQ multiplex PCR, the TCRdb table keeps only in-frame clones and is missing some. The sample contains hundreds of thousands of clones, 67% of which appear only once. The sequences come from CD4+ T cells sorted from blood, collected at week 0. Source of these receptors: a human donor with alopecia areata.

The count of this clone is one. The gene calls are TRBV15 and TRBJ1-1; 8 nucleotides line up with TRBD1. J lost 0 bases, V lost 9 bases, and 9 bases had no gene match. The CDR3 length is 15 residues. Germline V gene data show CDR1 as LNHNV and CDR2 as YYDKDF (reference sequence). CDR3 protein: CATLRDRSLNTEAFF. The DNA for the CDR3 is TGTGCCACGCTACGGGACAGGTCCTTGAACACTGAAGCTTTCTTT.

V is TRBV6-5 and J is TRBJ2-7, with 7 bases fitting TRBD1. In germline, CDR1 is MNHEY, CDR2 SVGAGI. V shed 6 bases, J shed 3 bases, and the junction held 8 bases outside the gene matches. The CDR3 covers 14 residues. This chain's CDR3 is CASSPGWTGYEQYF. The DNA of the CDR3 is TGTGCCAGCAGCCCCGGGTGGACAGGCTACGAGCAGTACTTC.

The V call is TRBV5-1, the J call TRBJ1-6; D unclear. V lost 3 bases and J lost 7, with 5 bases in between. Germline CDR1 and CDR2: SGHRS and YFSETQ. The CDR3 is 12 residues long. In DNA form, the CDR3 reads TGCGCCAGCAGCTCCCTAAATTCACCCCTCCACTTT. Translation gives CASSSLNSPLHF.

The V call is TRBV27, the J call TRBJ2-7; D remains unclear. Germline V gene data show CDR1 as MNHEY and CDR2 as SMNVEV (reference sequence). V was pared by 2 bases and J by 3 bases, with 8 bases between. This CDR3 contains 13 residues. CDR3 loop: CASSLSRNYEQYF. For the CDR3, the DNA is TGTGCCAGCAGTTTAAGCAGGAACTACGAGCAGTACTTC.

The rearrangement joins TRBV29-1 to TRBJ1-3; 8 nucleotides line up with TRBD1. The CDR3 spans 14 residues. The V and J ends lost 7 bases and 0 bases, in that order; junction bases with no gene match: 5. Germline CDR1 SQVTM, CDR2 ANQGSEA. The CDR3 sequence: CSAGTGGSGNTIYF. For the CDR3, the DNA is TGCAGCGCGGGCACAGGGGGCTCTGGAAACACCATATATTTT.

This chain connects TRBV10-3 to TRBJ2-5; D is perhaps TRBD1 (5 bases). This CDR3 has 13 amino acids. V lost 6 bases and J lost 2, with 10 bases in between. The germline CDR1 and CDR2 sequences are ENHRY and SYGVKD. The CDR3 protein is CAIRTDVQETQYF. CDR3 DNA sequence: TGTGCCATCAGGACAGACGTACAAGAGACCCAGTACTTC.

The CDR3 region has the DNA TGTGCCTGGAATGTTGGTAGCTCCTACAATGAGCAGTTCTTC. This gives the protein CAWNVGSSYNEQFF. This sequence joins TRBV30 and TRBJ2-1; D not resolved. The CDR3 totals 14 residues. Trimming left V 4 bases short and J 0 bases short, with 10 bases between. Germline lookup yields CDR1 GTSNPN and CDR2 SVGIG (reference sequence).

The chain carries TRBV4-2 and TRBJ1-1, with D possibly being TRBD1 (5 bases). V was clipped by 3 bases and J by 5 bases, with 25 bases between them. The CDR3 runs 18 residues. CDR1 LGHNA and CDR2 YNFKEQ come from the germline V gene. CDR3 in amino acids: CASSHGSFGRAGRTEAFF. As DNA, the CDR3 is TGTGCCAGCAGCCACGGTAGTTTCGGGAGGGCAGGGCGAACTGAAGCTTTCTTT.

As concerns this clone: The sample has other DNA sequences that encode this CDR3 too. J is TRBJ2-5 and V is TRBV29-1; D tentatively reads TRBD1 or TRBD2 (5 bases each). Germline lookup yields CDR1 SQVTM and CDR2 ANQGSEA. The V gene lost 7 bases and the J gene lost 5 bases, with 8 bases spanning the gap. This CDR3 comprises 10 residues. Here the CDR3 reads CSAEGETQYF. The CDR3 DNA sequence: TGCAGCGCCGAGGGGGAGACCCAGTACTTC.

This clone was seen more than once but under ten times. The rearrangement links TRBV29-1 to TRBJ2-5; D is ambiguous. This CDR3 comprises 11 residues. From germline, CDR1 is SQVTM and CDR2 ANQGSEA. V lost 3 bases, J lost 5 bases, and 7 bases lay in between. This chain's CDR3 is CSVEALETQYF. The DNA for the CDR3 is TGCAGCGTTGAGGCCCTGGAGACCCAGTACTTC.

V usage is TRBV15 and J usage is TRBJ1-2; no definite D call. V shed 0 bases and J shed 7 bases, with 9 bases lying between them. Germline lookup yields CDR1 LNHNV and CDR2 YYDKDF (reference sequence). The CDR3 length is 13 residues. CDR3 region: CATSRDLVAGYTF. CDR3 DNA sequence: TGTGCCACCAGCAGAGATCTAGTGGCTGGCTACACCTTC.

The chain's CDR3 is CATRGRRGNYGYTF. Written as DNA, the CDR3 is TGTGCCACCCGGGGACGGCGCGGGAACTATGGCTACACCTTC. This chain uses TRBV2 with TRBJ1-2; tentative D call: TRBD1 (5 bases). The germline V gene encodes CDR1 SNHLY and CDR2 FYNNEI. The V end was cut by 10 bases, the J end by 2 bases, with 17 bases between. The length of the CDR3 is 14 residues. The entire variable domain, with the rest obtained from reference TRBV2 and TRBJ1-2, is as follows: EPEVTQTPSHQVTQMGQEVILRCVPISNHLYFYWYRQILGQKVEFLVSFYNNEISEKSEIFDDQFSVERPDGSNFTLKIRSTKLEDSAMYFCATRGRRGNYGYTFGSGTRLTVV.

V and J are TRBV30 and TRBJ1-4, with D uncertain. CDR1 and CDR2 from the germline V gene are GTSNPN and SVGIG (reference sequence). This CDR3 contains 16 residues. The V gene lost 1 base and the J gene lost 0 bases, with 12 bases spanning the gap. The CDR3 is CAWSDGVYATNEKLFF. The CDR3 bases are TGTGCCTGGAGTGATGGGGTCTATGCAACTAATGAAAAACTGTTTTTT. The full variable domain, rest sourced from reference TRBV30 and TRBJ1-4, is SQTIHQWPATLVQPVGSPLSLECTVEGTSNPNLYWYRQAAGRGLQLLFYSVGIGQISSEVPQNLSASRPQDRQFILSSKKLLLSDSGFYLCAWSDGVYATNEKLFFGSGTQLSVL.

The chain combines TRBV29-1 with TRBJ2-1, with no clear D. The V end was cut by 4 bases, the J end by 3 bases, with 16 bases between. The CDR3 spans 15 residues. Per germline, CDR1 SQVTM and CDR2 ANQGSEA. CDR3: CSVVFIRQYYNEQFF. For the CDR3, the DNA is TGCAGCGTTGTCTTTATCCGGCAGTACTACAATGAGCAGTTCTTC.

The CDR3 reads CASSRTGELFF. In DNA, the CDR3 is TGTGCCAGCTCACGTACCGGGGAGCTGTTTTTT. The genes are TRBV18 and TRBJ2-2; D is unresolved. The CDR3 covers 11 residues. Trimming pared 4 bases from V and 5 bases from J, leaving 2 bases between. CDR1 is KGHSH, CDR2 LQKENI, per germline.

The chain employs TRBV7-9 and TRBJ2-7; D may be TRBD1 or TRBD2 (5 bases each). V gave up 1 base and J gave up 1 base, with 11 bases separating them. From germline, CDR1 is SEHNR and CDR2 FQNEAQ (reference sequence). CDR3 length: 15 residues. The CDR3 bases are TGTGCCAGCAGCTTAGTTGGGGGATCGTCCTACGAGCAGTACTTC. Amino acids: CASSLVGGSSYEQYF.

V gene TRBV29-1 combines with J gene TRBJ2-7, with D possibly TRBD1 on 5 matching bases. V was trimmed by 4 bases and J by 1 base, leaving 8 bases between them. The germline gives CDR1 SQVTM, CDR2 ANQGSEA. CDR3 length: 12 residues. CDR3 DNA: TGCAGCGTTGTGGACAATTCCTACGAGCAGTACTTC. Translating it yields CSVVDNSYEQYF.

The chain joins TRBV30 to TRBJ2-3, with unresolved D. Between the trimmed V and J ends, which lost 5 bases and 5 bases, there was a span of 8 bases. Germline CDR1 and CDR2: GTSNPN and SVGIG (reference sequence). The CDR3 is 11 residues long. The CDR3 loop is CAWGIGDTQYF. CDR3 DNA: TGTGCCTGGGGGATCGGAGATACGCAGTATTTT.

A few counts support this clone. The chain uses TRBV29-1 and TRBJ2-5, with TRBD2 identical over 11 bases. The CDR3 runs to 15 residues. Germline CDR1 and CDR2: SQVTM and ANQGSEA. Losses at the gene ends were 1 base for V and 5 bases for J; bases not matched to a gene: 6. CDR3 nucleotides: TGCAGCGTTGAAGGGCTGACTAGCGGGGAGGAGACCCAGTACTTC. Translating it yields CSVEGLTSGEETQYF. Using reference TRBV29-1 and TRBJ2-5 for the parts outside the CDR3, the full variable domain is SAVISQKPSRDICQRGTSLTIQCQVDSQVTMMFWYRQQPGQSLTLIATANQGSEATYESGFVIDKFPISRPNLTFSTLTVSNMSPEDSSIYLCSVEGLTSGEETQYFGPGTRLLVL.

This clone was observed a handful of times. This sequence joins TRBV25-1 and TRBJ1-1; D might be TRBD1 (5 bases). Trimming cost V 7 bases and J 7 bases, with 16 bases left between them. Germline V gives CDR1 MGHDK, CDR2 SYGVNS. This CDR3 has 13 residues. CDR3 amino acids: CASIEQGGLEAFF. The CDR3 coding sequence is TGTGCCAGCATCGAGCAGGGCGGCCTTGAAGCTTTCTTT.

The rearrangement links TRBV4-1 to TRBJ2-7; TRBD1 matches 9 bases. The CDR3 sequence is 16 residues long. V was clipped by 0 bases and J by 3 bases; unmatched bases: 6. The germline V gene has CDR1 MGHRA and CDR2 YSYEKL. The CDR3 reads CASSQDFSDRGYEQYF. CDR3 bases: TGCGCCAGCAGCCAAGACTTTTCGGACAGGGGCTACGAGCAGTACTTC.

This clone was observed a few times. This chain connects TRBV4-2 to TRBJ2-5, with 7 nucleotides matching TRBD2. CDR1 and CDR2 from the germline V gene are LGHNA and YNFKEQ. V shed 4 bases and J 5 bases; nucleotides not matched to a gene: 13. The CDR3 length is 16 residues. This CDR3 is CASSPDRAGPGETQYF. The CDR3, as DNA: TGTGCCAGCAGCCCAGACCGAGCGGGACCGGGGGAGACCCAGTACTTC.

V gene TRBV30 combines with J gene TRBJ1-2, with 8 bases matching TRBD1. The J segment lost 3 bases and the V segment lost 2 bases, leaving 5 bases of the junction unmatched. CDR3 length: 14 amino acids. CDR1 is GTSNPN, CDR2 SVGIG, per germline (reference sequence). The chain's CDR3 is CAWSWTGKDYGYTF. The CDR3 DNA reads as TGTGCCTGGAGTTGGACAGGGAAGGACTATGGCTACACCTTC.

V is TRBV30 and J is TRBJ1-5; D is perhaps TRBD1 (5 bases). Looked up from germline, CDR1 is GTSNPN and CDR2 is SVGIG (reference sequence). The ends were cut back, 0 bases at V and 0 bases at J, with 21 bases in the middle. The CDR3 totals 19 residues. This CDR3 is CAWSVDGRAAQYSNQPQHF. The CDR3 DNA follows: TGTGCCTGGAGTGTCGACGGCAGGGCAGCACAATATAGCAATCAGCCCCAGCATTTT.

About this clone: Additional DNA sequences in this sample encode the identical CDR3. The V and J genes are TRBV29-1 and TRBJ2-7; maybe TRBD2 (5 bases). CDR3 length: 12 residues. V lost 5 bases to trimming and J lost 0 bases, with 8 bases between them. Germline lookup yields CDR1 SQVTM and CDR2 ANQGSEA. The CDR3 DNA sequence: TGCAGCGTTAGAGGGCCCTCCTACGAGCAGTACTTC. This sequence encodes CSVRGPSYEQYF.

As concerns this clone: At one end, the junction sequence differs from germline, possibly due to a read error. This sequence joins TRBV18 and TRBJ2-1; 7 bases align to TRBD1. The CDR3 has 14 residues. CDR1 and CDR2 from the germline V gene are KGHSH and LQKENI. CDR3 coding DNA: TGTGCCAGCTCACCACCGGACAGGCTCTATGACCAGTTCTTC. Translating it yields CASSPPDRLYDQFF.

This CDR3 is CAWSVGESGNTIYF. The CDR3 DNA is TGTGCCTGGAGTGTCGGTGAATCTGGAAACACCATATATTTT. V gene TRBV30 combines with J gene TRBJ1-3, with unresolved D. CDR3 length: 14 residues. In germline, CDR1 is GTSNPN, CDR2 SVGIG (reference sequence). Trimming took 0 bases from V and 1 from J, leaving 7 bases between them.

This clone was picked up a small number of times. The J gene is TRBJ1-1, the V gene TRBV11-3; D ambiguous. V lost 1 base and J lost 6, with 21 bases in between. Germline CDR1 is SGHNT and CDR2 is YENEEA. This CDR3 has 17 residues. The chain's CDR3 is CASSLGGAGPSGSEAFF. The CDR3 nucleotides are TGTGCCAGCAGCTTAGGAGGTGCAGGCCCCTCGGGCTCTGAAGCTTTCTTT.

This clone occurred once. The J gene is TRBJ2-5, the V gene TRBV29-1, with 10 positions matching TRBD1. Per germline, CDR1 SQVTM and CDR2 ANQGSEA. With V trimmed by 4 bases and J by 7 bases, 6 bases remained unmatched. The CDR3 is 13 amino acids. CDR3 residues: CSVVLTGGMTQYF. CDR3 DNA: TGCAGCGTTGTACTGACAGGGGGCATGACCCAGTACTTC.

About this clone itself: Other nucleotide sequences from this sample produce the same CDR3. The rearrangement uses TRBV29-1 and TRBJ2-7, with D tentatively TRBD1 or TRBD2 (5 bases each). The CDR3 runs to 12 residues. V lost 4 bases to trimming and J lost 1 base, with 8 bases between them. Germline V lookup: CDR1 SQVTM, CDR2 ANQGSEA. CDR3 sequence: CSVVEGSYEQYF. CDR3 bases: TGCAGCGTTGTTGAGGGGTCCTACGAGCAGTACTTC.